This TCR beta chain was found in a study of shared clonotypes between healthy human individuals. CD45RO negativity and positive selection for CCR7 defined naive CD8 cells, a population that excluded terminally differentiated effector memory CD45RA+ cells. Only in-frame clones appear in the TCRdb table, and some are missing; sequencing was by immunoSEQ multiplex PCR. The table lists about 650,000 clones, 95% to 96% of them singletons. Remarks on this clone: Its antigen remains unknown.

General study findings and limits: Compared with memory subsets, naive subsets generally had larger estimated richness.

V dropped 0 bases and J dropped 10 bases, with 10 bases sitting between them. The CDR3 contains 13 residues. In germline, CDR1 is SGHAT, CDR2 FQNNGV. J is TRBJ2-1 and V is TRBV11-2, with D perhaps TRBD1 (5 bases). The sequence came from a woman aged 30 to 39 in good health. The sample taken for sequencing was naive CD8+ T cells sorted from blood. CDR3 in DNA: TGTGCCAGCAGCTTAGAGGAAGGGGCGGAGCAGTTCTTC. It codes for CASSLEEGAEQFF.